The T cell receptor (beta chain) described here comes from a study of T cells after posttransplantation cyclophosphamide. General study findings and limits: Recipient CMV seropositivity and CMV reactivation strongly tracked TRB clonality. Skin or GI-infiltrating T cells shared few TRB sequences with blood.

The CDR3 is made up of 18 amino acids. Germline CDR1 and CDR2: MNHNS and SASEGT. Trimming cost V 2 bases and J 0 bases, with 14 bases left between them. About this clone itself: Its antigen remains unknown.

Profiled with immunoSEQ multiplex PCR; TCRdb holds only in-frame clones, not every one. The sample lists about 52,000 clones, roughly 92% seen once, with roughly 3.1% in the top ten. This receptor was taken from a woman in her twenties or thirties in good health and a related stem cell transplant donor. The sequenced sample consisted of PBMCs. This chain joins TRBV6-1 and TRBJ2-6; D is unresolved. The CDR3: CASSEWAGSRSGANVLTF. The CDR3 DNA reads TGTGCCAGCAGTGAATGGGCAGGATCCCGCTCTGGGGCCAACGTCCTGACTTTC.